The text below deals with one T cell receptor (beta chain). The antigen is undetermined. Germline and junction disagree at one end, which may indicate a read error. This sample was included in a study of blood T cells in healthy people across ages. Broader study findings: Significant beta diversity loss was already apparent by age about 42, declining roughly linearly. Lack of knowledge of donor CMV status possibly confounded expanded clonotype changes.

Looked up from germline, CDR1 is LNHNV and CDR2 is YYDKDF (reference sequence). This CDR3 spans 15 amino acids. The use of a sample-barcoded 5' primer and a J-beta primer mix characterized a second PCR of roughly 6 to 11 cycles. TCRdb reprocessed the 5' RACE reads via MiXCR and lists one record per CDR3 protein. The top ten clones hold about 7.7% of a sample with roughly 1,700,000 distinct CDR3 sequences, 25% to 30% of them seen once. Extracted total RNA amounted to at least 5.5 micrograms for each sample. Material for sequencing was blood. The TCR comes from a young woman in good health. The rearrangement links TRBV15 to TRBJ2-2, with D possibly being TRBD2 (6 bases). The CDR3 sequence is CATSRAGEDTRERFF. The CDR3 DNA sequence: TGTGCCACCAGCAGAGCGGGGGAGGACACCAGGGAGCGGTTTTTT. Variable domain in full (rest from reference TRBV15 and TRBJ2-2): DAMVIQNPRYQVTQFGKPVTLSCSQTLNHNVMYWYQQKSSQAPKLLFHYYDKDFNNEADTPDNFQSRRPNTSFCFLDIRSPGLGDTAMYLCATSRAGEDTRERFFGEGSRLTVL.